The clone carrying this T cell receptor beta chain was recorded a few times. This sample stems from a study of cytomegalovirus exposure and HLA in healthy donors. The CDR3 has 15 amino acids. Germline-derived CDR1 and CDR2 are SNHLY and FYNNEI. V shed 5 bases, J shed 4 bases, and the junction held 7 bases outside the gene matches. Measured with immunoSEQ multiplex PCR; TCRdb has only the in-frame clones, and not every one. Among some 180,000 clones listed, 80% to 90% were seen once. The sequence was obtained from a woman aged 30 to 39 in good health and CMV-seronegative. Sequencing input: PBMCs. V usage is TRBV2 and J usage is TRBJ2-2, with 7 bases that match TRBD1. This CDR3 is CASSFQGVLTGELFF. The CDR3 nucleotides read TGTGCCAGCAGTTTTCAGGGGGTACTCACCGGGGAGCTGTTTTTT. Full variable domain (outside the CDR3, taken from reference TRBV2 and TRBJ2-2): EPEVTQTPSHQVTQMGQEVILRCVPISNHLYFYWYRQILGQKVEFLVSFYNNEISEKSEIFDDQFSVERPDGSNFTLKIRSTKLEDSAMYFCASSFQGVLTGELFFGEGSRLTVL.